This passage covers 20 T cell receptor beta chains from one sample sequenced in a study of shared clonotypes between healthy human individuals. Method: immunoSEQ multiplex PCR; TCRdb's copy keeps in-frame clones and lacks some. Of hundreds of thousands of clones in the sample, 73% were seen once. Sequenced material: memory CD4+ T cells sorted from blood. Stated subset: CD45RA-negative fraction. The source of these receptors is a woman aged 30 to 39 in good health.

A note on this clone: Other DNA sequences in the sample encode the same CDR3. The CDR3 region is CASSLSSNSYNEQFF. The CDR3 coding sequence is TGCGCCAGCAGCTTGTCCAGCAACTCCTACAATGAGCAGTTCTTC. The chain has TRBV5-1 and TRBJ2-1; D is undetermined. CDR3 length: 15 amino acids. The germline V and J ends were trimmed by 1 base and 0 bases, with 8 bases remaining between them. Germline lookup yields CDR1 SGHRS and CDR2 YFSETQ.

The chain is built from TRBV2 and TRBJ2-7, with D tentatively TRBD2 (6 bases). The CDR3 has 14 amino acids. V dropped 7 bases and J dropped 1 base, with 14 bases sitting between them. The germline gives CDR1 SNHLY, CDR2 FYNNEI. CDR3 loop: CASTKLAESYEQYF. As DNA, the CDR3 is TGTGCCAGCACCAAACTAGCAGAATCCTACGAGCAGTACTTC.

About this clone itself: This specimen includes other DNA sequences encoding the same CDR3. The chain links TRBV5-1 to TRBJ1-2, with 10 bases fitting TRBD1. The V gene end was trimmed by 4 bases and the J gene end by 6 bases; junction bases not matched to a gene: 3. In germline, CDR1 is SGHRS, CDR2 YFSETQ. The CDR3 has 13 amino acids. This chain's CDR3 is CASSAGTGDGYTF. In DNA, the CDR3 is TGCGCCAGCAGCGCAGGGACAGGGGATGGCTACACCTTC.

The chain couples TRBV29-1 to TRBJ2-1, with a possible D match to TRBD1 (5 bases). Trimming left V 6 bases short and J 6 bases short, with 15 bases between. CDR1 and CDR2 from the germline V gene are SQVTM and ANQGSEA. The CDR3 contains 13 residues. The DNA of the CDR3 is TGCAGCGTCCGACAAGGGGCGATCAATGAGCAGTTCTTC. Its protein is CSVRQGAINEQFF.

The V gene is TRBV29-1, the J gene TRBJ1-2; the D gene is possibly TRBD1 (5 bases). Germline V gene data show CDR1 as SQVTM and CDR2 as ANQGSEA. The CDR3 contains 14 residues. V was shortened by 5 bases and J by 3 bases, with 16 bases between the two germline ends. As DNA, the CDR3 is TGCAGCGTTTCTAAGTCCGGGACCGACTATGGCTACACCTTC. Translating it yields CSVSKSGTDYGYTF.

The genes are TRBV7-9 and TRBJ1-5, with a weak D call TRBD1 (6 bases). Trimming pared 5 bases from V and 2 bases from J, leaving 13 bases between. CDR1 is SEHNR, CDR2 FQNEAQ, per germline (reference sequence). The CDR3 sequence is 15 residues long. CDR3 DNA sequence: TGTGCCAGCAGCGTACAGGGAGGGGGCAATCAGCCCCAGCATTTT. As protein: CASSVQGGGNQPQHF.

A few counts support this clone. V and J are TRBV2 and TRBJ2-7, with 8 positions matching TRBD1. Germline trimming cut 3 bases from V and 6 bases from J; bases unmatched to any gene: 10. This CDR3 spans 15 amino acids. The germline gives CDR1 SNHLY, CDR2 FYNNEI. Written as DNA, the CDR3 is TGTGCCAGCAGTGACGAAGGACAGGGTTTGAGCGAGCAGTACTTC. It translates to CASSDEGQGLSEQYF. Variable domain in full (rest from reference TRBV2 and TRBJ2-7): EPEVTQTPSHQVTQMGQEVILRCVPISNHLYFYWYRQILGQKVEFLVSFYNNEISEKSEIFDDQFSVERPDGSNFTLKIRSTKLEDSAMYFCASSDEGQGLSEQYFGPGTRLTVT.

This rearrangement joins TRBV28 to TRBJ2-1, with TRBD1 matching over 9 bases. V was pared by 5 bases and J by 4 bases, with 6 bases of the junction left unmatched. The CDR3 loop spans 15 amino acids. Per germline, CDR1 MDHEN and CDR2 SYDVKM. CDR3 residues: CASSASGTGYNEQFF. CDR3 DNA sequence: TGTGCCAGCAGTGCATCCGGGACAGGGTACAATGAGCAGTTCTTC.

The DNA of the CDR3 is TGTGCCAGCAGTGACACAAGGACTAGCGTCACAGATACGCAGTATTTT. This translates into CASSDTRTSVTDTQYF. The chain joins TRBV6-4 to TRBJ2-3, with 9 bases matching TRBD2. The junction had 5 bases not matched to a gene; V was cut back by 2 bases and J by 2 bases. Looked up from germline, CDR1 is MRHNA and CDR2 is SNTAGT. The CDR3 covers 16 residues.

The V and J genes are TRBV4-2 and TRBJ2-5; 8 bases agree with TRBD2. V dropped 3 bases and J dropped 9; count of bases not matched to a gene: 12. The CDR3 spans 15 residues. Germline lookup yields CDR1 LGHNA and CDR2 YNFKEQ. The DNA of the CDR3 is TGTGCCAGCAGCCAGGAGACTAGCGCCGCAGGGGCCCAGTACTTC. Translation gives CASSQETSAAGAQYF.

J is TRBJ2-7 and V is TRBV5-1, with D tentatively TRBD2 (6 bases). CDR1 and CDR2 (germline): SGHRS, YFSETQ. The CDR3 totals 14 residues. Trimming removed 7 bases from V and 0 bases from J, with 14 bases in between. CDR3 nucleotides: TGCGCCAGCGGGTCAACTAGCCCCTCCTACGAGCAGTACTTC. This codes for CASGSTSPSYEQYF. Full variable domain (outside the CDR3, taken from reference TRBV5-1 and TRBJ2-7): KAGVTQTPRYLIKTRGQQVTLSCSPISGHRSVSWYQQTPGQGLQFLFEYFSETQRNKGNFPGRFSGRQFSNSRSEMNVSTLELGDSALYLCASGSTSPSYEQYFGPGTRLTVT.

The V call is TRBV11-2, the J call TRBJ2-7, with 8 positions matching TRBD2. The germline V gene encodes CDR1 SGHAT and CDR2 FQNNGV. V was clipped by 3 bases and J by 7 bases; unmatched bases: 5. This CDR3 has 13 residues. In nucleotides, the CDR3 is TGTGCCAGCAGCTTCGGGAGGGCCGGGGAGCAGTACTTC. Protein product: CASSFGRAGEQYF.

The sample holds a few counts of this clone. DNA for the CDR3: TGTGCCAGCAGTTATATAGCGGGAGAGCAGTTCTTC. It yields the protein CASSYIAGEQFF. The V and J genes are TRBV2 and TRBJ2-1; 8 bases agree with TRBD2. The CDR3 spans 12 residues. Germline values: CDR1 SNHLY, CDR2 FYNNEI. The ends lost 5 bases at V and 10 bases at J; junction bases unmatched: 4.

This clone was recorded only once. The chain links TRBV25-1 to TRBJ2-3, with 7 positions matching TRBD1. The V segment lost 2 bases and the J segment 2 bases; nucleotides outside the gene matches: 7. The CDR3 is made up of 16 amino acids. The germline V gene encodes CDR1 MGHDK and CDR2 SYGVNS. The CDR3 nucleotides are TGTGCCAGCAGTGAAGACACAGGGGTCAACACAGATACGCAGTATTTT. Its translation is CASSEDTGVNTDTQYF.

The rearrangement links TRBV2 to TRBJ2-2, with 9 bases fitting TRBD2. Trimming at V came to 7 bases and at J to 0 bases, leaving 9 bases not matched to a gene. This CDR3 is built from 17 residues. Germline V CDR1 and CDR2: SNHLY, FYNNEI. The DNA of the CDR3 is TGTGCCAGCAAACCGACTAGCGGACGCGCGAACACCGGGGAGCTGTTTTTT. Amino acids: CASKPTSGRANTGELFF.

With respect to this clone: A far larger clone is just one base off, so this is likely a read error. The same CDR3 can be traced to other DNA sequences in this sample. The chain links TRBV7-2 to TRBJ2-1, with a tentative D call TRBD1 (6 bases). CDR1 SGHTA and CDR2 FQGNSA come from the germline V gene. The CDR3 sequence is 14 residues long. V shed 5 bases and J shed 1 base, with 9 bases lying between them. Written as DNA, the CDR3 is TGTGCCAGCAGCCTGGACAGTTCCTACAATGAGCAGTTCTTC. As protein: CASSLDSSYNEQFF.

The rearrangement links TRBV5-1 to TRBJ2-1, with a weak D call TRBD1 (5 bases). The V gene lost 4 bases and the J gene lost 2 bases, with 13 bases spanning the gap. The CDR3 is 15 amino acids. The germline V gene encodes CDR1 SGHRS and CDR2 YFSETQ. The CDR3 DNA follows: TGCGCCAGCAGCGCGGACACCCAGGCCTACAATGAGCAGTTCTTC. It specifies CASSADTQAYNEQFF.

With respect to this clone: Other DNA sequences within the sample encode an identical CDR3. The rearrangement links TRBV5-1 to TRBJ2-7; D possibly corresponds to TRBD2 (6 bases). CDR3 size: 12 residues. The V and J ends lost 0 bases and 6 bases respectively, with 7 bases between them. The germline gives CDR1 SGHRS, CDR2 YFSETQ. CDR3 protein: CASSLVGGEQYF. CDR3 sequence (DNA): TGCGCCAGCAGCTTGGTCGGGGGCGAGCAGTACTTC.

This clone was counted at least ten times. The rearrangement links TRBV25-1 to TRBJ1-3; 10 nucleotides align to TRBD1. V lost 5 bases and J lost 3; bases outside the gene matches: 4. There are 15 residues in the CDR3. The V gene's germline CDR1 is MGHDK and CDR2 SYGVNS. CDR3 region: CASSRQGAFGNTIYF. CDR3 coding DNA: TGTGCCAGCAGTAGACAGGGGGCATTTGGAAACACCATATATTTT.

The CDR3 nucleotides read TGTGCCAGCAGCTTAGAAGCCGGGACAGGGATCTACGAGCAGTACTTC. The encoded protein is CASSLEAGTGIYEQYF. This rearrangement joins TRBV7-8 to TRBJ2-7, with 9 bases that match TRBD1. Germline values: CDR1 SGHVS, CDR2 FQNEAQ. Unmatched junction bases numbered 7, after V lost 1 base and J lost 3 bases. The CDR3 loop spans 16 amino acids.